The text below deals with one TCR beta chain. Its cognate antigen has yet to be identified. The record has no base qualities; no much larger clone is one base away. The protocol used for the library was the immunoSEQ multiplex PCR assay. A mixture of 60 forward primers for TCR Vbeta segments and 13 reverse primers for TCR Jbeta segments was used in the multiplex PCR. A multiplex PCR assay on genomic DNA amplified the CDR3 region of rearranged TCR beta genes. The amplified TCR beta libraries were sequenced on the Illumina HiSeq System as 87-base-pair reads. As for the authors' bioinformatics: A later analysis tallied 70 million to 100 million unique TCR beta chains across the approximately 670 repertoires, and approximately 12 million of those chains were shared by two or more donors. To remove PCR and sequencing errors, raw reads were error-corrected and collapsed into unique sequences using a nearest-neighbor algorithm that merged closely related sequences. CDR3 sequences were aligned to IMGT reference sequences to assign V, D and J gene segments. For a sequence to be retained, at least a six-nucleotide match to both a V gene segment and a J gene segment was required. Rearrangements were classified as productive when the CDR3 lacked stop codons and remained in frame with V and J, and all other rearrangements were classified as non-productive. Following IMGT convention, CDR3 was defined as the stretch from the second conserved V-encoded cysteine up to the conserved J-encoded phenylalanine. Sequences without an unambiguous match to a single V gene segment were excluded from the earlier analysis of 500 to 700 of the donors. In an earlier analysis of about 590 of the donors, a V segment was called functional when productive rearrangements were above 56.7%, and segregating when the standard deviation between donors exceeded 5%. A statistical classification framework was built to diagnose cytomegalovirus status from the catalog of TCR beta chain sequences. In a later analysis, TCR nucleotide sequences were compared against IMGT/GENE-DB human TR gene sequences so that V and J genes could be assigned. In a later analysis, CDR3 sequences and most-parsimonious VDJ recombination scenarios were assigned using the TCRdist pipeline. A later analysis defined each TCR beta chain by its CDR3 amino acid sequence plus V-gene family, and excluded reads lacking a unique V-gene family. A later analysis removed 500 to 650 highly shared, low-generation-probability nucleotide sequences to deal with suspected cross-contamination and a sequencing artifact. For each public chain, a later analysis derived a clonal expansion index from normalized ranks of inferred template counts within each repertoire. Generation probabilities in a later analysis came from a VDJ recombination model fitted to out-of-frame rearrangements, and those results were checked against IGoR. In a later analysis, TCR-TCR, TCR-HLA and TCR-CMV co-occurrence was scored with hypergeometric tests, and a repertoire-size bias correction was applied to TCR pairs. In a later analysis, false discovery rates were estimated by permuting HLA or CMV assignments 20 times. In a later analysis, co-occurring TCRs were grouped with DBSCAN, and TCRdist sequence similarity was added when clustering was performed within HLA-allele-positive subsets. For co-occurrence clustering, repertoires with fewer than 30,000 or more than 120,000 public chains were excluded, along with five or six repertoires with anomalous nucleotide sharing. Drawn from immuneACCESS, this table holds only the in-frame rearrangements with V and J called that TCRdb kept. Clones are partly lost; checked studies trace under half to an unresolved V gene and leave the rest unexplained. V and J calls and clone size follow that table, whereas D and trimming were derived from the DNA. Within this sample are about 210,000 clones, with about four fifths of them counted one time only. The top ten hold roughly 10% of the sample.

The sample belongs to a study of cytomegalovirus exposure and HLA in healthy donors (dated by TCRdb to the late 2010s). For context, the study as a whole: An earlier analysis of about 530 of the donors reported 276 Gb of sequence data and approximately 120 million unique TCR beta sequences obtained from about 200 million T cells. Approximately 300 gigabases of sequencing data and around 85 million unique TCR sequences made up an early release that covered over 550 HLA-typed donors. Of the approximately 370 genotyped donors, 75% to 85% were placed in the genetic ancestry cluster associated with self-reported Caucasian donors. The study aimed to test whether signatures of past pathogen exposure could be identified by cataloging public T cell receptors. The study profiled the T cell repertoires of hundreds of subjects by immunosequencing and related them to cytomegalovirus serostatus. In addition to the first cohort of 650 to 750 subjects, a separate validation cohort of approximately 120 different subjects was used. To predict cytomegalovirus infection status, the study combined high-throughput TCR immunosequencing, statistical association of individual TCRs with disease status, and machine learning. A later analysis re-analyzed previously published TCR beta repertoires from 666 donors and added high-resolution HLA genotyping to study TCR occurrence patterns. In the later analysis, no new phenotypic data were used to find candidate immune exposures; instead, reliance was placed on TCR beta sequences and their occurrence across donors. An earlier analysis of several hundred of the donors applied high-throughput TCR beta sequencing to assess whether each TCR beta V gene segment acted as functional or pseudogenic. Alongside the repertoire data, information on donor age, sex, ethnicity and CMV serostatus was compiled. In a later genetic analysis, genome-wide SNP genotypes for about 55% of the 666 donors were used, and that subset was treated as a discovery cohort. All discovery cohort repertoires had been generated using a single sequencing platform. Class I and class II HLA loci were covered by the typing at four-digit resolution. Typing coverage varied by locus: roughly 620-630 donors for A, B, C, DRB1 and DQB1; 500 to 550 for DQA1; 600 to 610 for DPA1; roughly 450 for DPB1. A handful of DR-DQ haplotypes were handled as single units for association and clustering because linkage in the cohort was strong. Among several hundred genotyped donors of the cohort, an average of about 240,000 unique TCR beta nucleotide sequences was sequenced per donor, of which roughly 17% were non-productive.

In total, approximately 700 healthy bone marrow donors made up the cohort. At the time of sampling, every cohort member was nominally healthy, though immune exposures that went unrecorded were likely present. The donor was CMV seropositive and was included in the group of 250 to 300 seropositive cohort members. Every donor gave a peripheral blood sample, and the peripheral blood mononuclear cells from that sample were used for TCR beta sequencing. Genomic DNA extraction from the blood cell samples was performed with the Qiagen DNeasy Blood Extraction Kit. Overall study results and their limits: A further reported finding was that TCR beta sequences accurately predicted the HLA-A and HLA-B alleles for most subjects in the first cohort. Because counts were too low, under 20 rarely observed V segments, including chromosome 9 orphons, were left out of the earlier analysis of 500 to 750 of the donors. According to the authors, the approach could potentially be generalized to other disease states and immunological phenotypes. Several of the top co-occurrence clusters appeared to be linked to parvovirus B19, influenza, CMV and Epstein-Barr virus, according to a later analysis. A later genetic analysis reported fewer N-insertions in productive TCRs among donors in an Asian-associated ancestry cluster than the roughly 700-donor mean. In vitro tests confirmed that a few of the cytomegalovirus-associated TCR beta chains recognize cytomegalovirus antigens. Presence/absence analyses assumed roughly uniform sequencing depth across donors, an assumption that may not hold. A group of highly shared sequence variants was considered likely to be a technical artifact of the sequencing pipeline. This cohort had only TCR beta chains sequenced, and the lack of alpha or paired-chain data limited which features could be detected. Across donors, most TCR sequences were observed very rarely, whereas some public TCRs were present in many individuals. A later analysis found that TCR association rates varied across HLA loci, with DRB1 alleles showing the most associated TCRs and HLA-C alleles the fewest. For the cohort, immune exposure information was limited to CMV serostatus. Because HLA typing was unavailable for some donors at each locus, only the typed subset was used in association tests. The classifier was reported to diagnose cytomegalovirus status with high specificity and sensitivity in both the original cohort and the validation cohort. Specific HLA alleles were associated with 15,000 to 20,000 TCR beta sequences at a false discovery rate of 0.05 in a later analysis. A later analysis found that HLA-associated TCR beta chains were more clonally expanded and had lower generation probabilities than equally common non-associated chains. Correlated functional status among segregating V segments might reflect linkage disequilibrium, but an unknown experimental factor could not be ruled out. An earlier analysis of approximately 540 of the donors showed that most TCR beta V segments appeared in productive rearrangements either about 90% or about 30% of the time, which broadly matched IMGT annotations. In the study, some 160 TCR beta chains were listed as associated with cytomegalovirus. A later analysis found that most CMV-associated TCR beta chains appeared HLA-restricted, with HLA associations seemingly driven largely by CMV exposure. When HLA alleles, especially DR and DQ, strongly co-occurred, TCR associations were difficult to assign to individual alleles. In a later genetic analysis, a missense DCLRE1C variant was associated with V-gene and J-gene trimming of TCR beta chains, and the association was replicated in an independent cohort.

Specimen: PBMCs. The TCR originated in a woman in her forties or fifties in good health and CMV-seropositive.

The nucleotide sequence reads as follows: TGTGCCAGCAGCGTAGTGACCGGGTCCGGGGGAGATACGCAGTATTTT. Translated, this gives CASSVVTGSGGDTQYF. The sequence joins TRBV9 to TRBJ2-3, with TRBD2 perhaps the D gene, on 6 matching bases. CDR1 and CDR2, looked up from the germline V gene, are SGDLS and YYNGEE. Inclusive of the bounding cysteine and phenylalanine, the CDR3 is 16 residues long. The retained sequence is limited to the CDR3, 48 bases, with the frame set at the first base. The junction shows trimming of 0 bases on V and 5 bases on J, plus 16 bases between the germline ends.